What follows describes a single TCR beta chain. Its antigen is unknown. At the DNA level, this CDR3 is encoded by other sequences in the same sample as well. The germline V gene encodes CDR1 LGHDT and CDR2 YNNKEL (reference sequence). V dropped 1 base and J dropped 6 bases, with 4 bases sitting between them. This CDR3 is built from 12 residues. The data stem from a study of T cell responses to AZD1222 COVID-19 vaccine. Profiled with immunoSEQ multiplex PCR; TCRdb holds only in-frame clones, not every one. Seen here are around 100,000 clones, more than 75% observed once, and the top ten hold approximately 15%. Study-level points and caveats: Receipt of two AZD1222 doses was followed by a rise in Spike-specific TCR breadth and depth.

The TCR was taken from an adult in good health. The chain recombines TRBV3-1 (or the pseudogene TRBV3-2) with TRBJ1-5; D unclear. The input for sequencing was peripheral blood, taken on day 0 of AZD1222 vaccination. The chain's CDR3 is CASSQGGQPQHF. The CDR3 nucleotides read TGTGCCAGCAGCCAAGGTGGTCAGCCCCAGCATTTT.